Listed here are 11 T cell receptor beta chains from one sample, sequenced in a study of cytomegalovirus exposure and HLA in healthy donors. PCR amplification relied on 60 Vbeta primers (plus 13 Jbeta primers). The table came from immunoSEQ multiplex PCR; TCRdb's copy has only in-frame clones and leaves some out. This table lists around 57,000 clones. The sample was PBMCs. These receptors originate from a woman between 50 and 59 years old in good health and CMV-seropositive.

The V and J genes are TRBV15 and TRBJ2-7; D gene ambiguous. Germline CDR1 reads LNHNV; CDR2 reads YYDKDF (reference sequence). V dropped 1 base and J dropped 2 bases, with 12 bases sitting between them. The CDR3 has 15 residues. CDR3: CATSRAAGITYEQYF. In DNA form, the CDR3 reads TGTGCCACCAGCAGAGCGGCAGGTATAACCTACGAGCAGTACTTC. The full variable domain, in which reference TRBV15 and TRBJ2-7 provide the parts outside the CDR3, is DAMVIQNPRYQVTQFGKPVTLSCSQTLNHNVMYWYQQKSSQAPKLLFHYYDKDFNNEADTPDNFQSRRPNTSFCFLDIRSPGLGDTAMYLCATSRAAGITYEQYFGPGTRLTVT.

V gene TRBV6-5 combines with J gene TRBJ2-1; the D gene is possibly TRBD1 (5 bases). The CDR3 covers 12 residues. Trimming shortened V by 0 bases and J by 16 bases, and 13 bases separated the two germline ends. Germline CDR1 and CDR2: MNHEY and SVGAGI. The CDR3 DNA sequence: TGTGCCAGCAGTTACTCGGGGCGCCGGCTTTTCTTC. It yields the protein CASSYSGRRLFF.

The CDR3 protein is CASSARTTDTDTQYF. CDR3 sequence (DNA): TGTGCCAGCAGCGCCCGGACTACCGACACAGATACGCAGTATTTT. V and J are TRBV11-2 and TRBJ2-3; D possibly corresponds to TRBD2 (6 bases). In germline, CDR1 is SGHAT, CDR2 FQNNGV. V was trimmed by 5 bases and J by 2 bases, leaving 14 bases between them. The CDR3 runs 15 residues.

This sequence joins TRBV2 and TRBJ2-2, with a possible D match to TRBD1 (5 bases). V was clipped by 11 bases and J by 2 bases, with 12 bases between them. This CDR3 is 13 amino acids long. CDR1 and CDR2 (germline): SNHLY, FYNNEI. Here the CDR3 DNA reads TGTGCCGGCCAGGGTGGTAACACCGGGGAGCTGTTTTTT. Encoded protein: CAGQGGNTGELFF.

The chain joins TRBV2 to TRBJ1-1; D is ambiguous. Per germline, CDR1 SNHLY and CDR2 FYNNEI. Between the trimmed V and J ends, which lost 5 bases and 5 bases, there was a span of 15 bases. This CDR3 has 14 residues. This CDR3 is CASSLRSRGTEAFF. The CDR3 coding sequence is TGTGCCAGCAGTCTTCGGTCCCGAGGAACTGAAGCTTTCTTT.

The DNA of the CDR3 is TGCAGCGTCATGACAGGAGGTACAGACACCATATATTTT. Encoded protein: CSVMTGGTDTIYF. The chain carries TRBV29-1 and TRBJ1-3; the D gene is possibly TRBD1 (6 bases). The CDR3 extends over 13 amino acids. Germline V gene data show CDR1 as SQVTM and CDR2 as ANQGSEA. Trimming removed 6 bases at V and 8 bases at J, with 17 bases between.

This chain uses TRBV5-6 with TRBJ2-5, with TRBD2 matching 10 bases. From germline, CDR1 is SGHDT and CDR2 YYEEEE. This CDR3 comprises 16 residues. V lost 2 bases to trimming and J lost 7 bases; unmatched junction nucleotides: 11. The CDR3 DNA sequence: TGTGCCAGCAGCTTTCTAGCGGGAGAGCTCTCAGCGACCCAGTACTTC. Translated: CASSFLAGELSATQYF.

Here the CDR3 reads CASSVAGEGQPQHF. As DNA, the CDR3 is TGTGCCAGCAGTGTGGCAGGGGAGGGTCAGCCCCAGCATTTT. The V gene is TRBV6-1, the J gene TRBJ1-5; a possible D gene is TRBD1 (6 bases). Trimming removed 4 bases from V and 6 bases from J, with 13 bases in between. The CDR3 contains 14 residues. Germline V gene lookup returns CDR1 MNHNS and CDR2 SASEGT.

This chain connects TRBV30 to TRBJ1-4, with TRBD1 identical over 8 bases. Germline V CDR1 and CDR2: GTSNPN, SVGIG (reference sequence). Trimming cost V 1 base and J 8 bases; bases outside gene matches: 3. CDR3 length: 13 amino acids. This CDR3 reads CAWSGQGREKLFF. CDR3 DNA sequence: TGTGCCTGGAGTGGACAGGGGAGAGAAAAACTGTTTTTT.

The chain carries TRBV7-9 and TRBJ1-1, with D perhaps TRBD1 (5 bases). Germline values: CDR1 SEHNR, CDR2 FQNEAQ (reference sequence). V was cut by 6 bases and J by 1 base, with 9 bases left in between. The CDR3 runs to 13 residues. DNA of the CDR3: TGTGCCAGCAGATCGACAGCGAACACTGAAGCTTTCTTT. Translated, it gives CASRSTANTEAFF. The variable domain in full, with the rest retrieved from reference TRBV7-9 and TRBJ1-1, is DTGVSQNPRHKITKRGQNVTFRCDPISEHNRLYWYRQTLGQGPEFLTYFQNEAQLEKSRLLSDRFSAERPKGSFSTLEIQRTEQGDSAMYLCASRSTANTEAFFGQGTRLTVV.

V usage is TRBV4-3 and J usage is TRBJ2-2, with 7 nucleotides matching TRBD1. The length of the CDR3 is 19 residues. After removal of 3 bases from V and 2 bases from J, the junction contained 15 bases not matched to a gene. The germline V gene has CDR1 LGHNA and CDR2 YSLEER. CDR3 in DNA: TGCGCCAGCAGCCATCCCTCCAAACATGGGACAGTCAACACCGGGGAGCTGTTTTTT. This encodes CASSHPSKHGTVNTGELFF.